Below are 30 T cell receptor beta chains sequenced from a single sample in a study of cytomegalovirus exposure and HLA in healthy donors. The repertoire was sequenced with immunoSEQ multiplex PCR; TCRdb's copy has only in-frame clones and lacks some. The table lists around 250,000 clones, around 91% of them singletons. Sample: PBMCs. Source of these receptors: a woman between 18 and 29 years old in good health and CMV-seronegative.

The table lists this clone with a few counts. The V call is TRBV19, the J call TRBJ2-7; 7 bases line up with TRBD1. The CDR3 extends over 16 amino acids. CDR1 and CDR2 (germline): LNHDA, SQIVND (reference sequence). The CDR3 bases are TGTGCAAGTAAACCCCGCGACAGGGACCAGGGTAACGAGCAGTACGTC. Translating it yields CASKPRDRDQGNEQYV.

The chain couples TRBV5-1 to TRBJ1-2; TRBD1 agrees at 9 bases. CDR1 SGHRS and CDR2 YFSETQ come from the germline V gene. The length of the CDR3 is 14 residues. J gave up 3 bases and V 4 bases, and 4 bases lay outside the gene matches. CDR3 amino acids: CASSLGDRDYGYTF. The CDR3 DNA is TGCGCCAGCAGCCTCGGGGACAGGGACTATGGCTACACCTTC.

This chain uses TRBV5-6 with TRBJ1-2; D gene ambiguous. The CDR3 runs to 13 residues. V dropped 1 base and J dropped 8 bases, with 12 bases sitting between them. Looked up from germline, CDR1 is SGHDT and CDR2 is YYEEEE. The CDR3 sequence: CASSLSSPGGYTF. The CDR3 DNA is TGTGCCAGCAGCTTGAGCAGTCCGGGGGGCTACACCTTC.

The rearrangement joins TRBV28 to TRBJ1-6; 10 nucleotides agree with TRBD1. The CDR3 loop spans 14 amino acids. Germline loops: CDR1 MDHEN, CDR2 SYDVKM. The J segment lost 9 bases and the V segment lost 3 bases, leaving 2 bases of the junction unmatched. CDR3 sequence: CASSFDRGPSPLHF. CDR3 sequence (DNA): TGTGCCAGCAGTTTCGACAGGGGGCCTTCACCCCTCCACTTT.

The rearrangement uses TRBV7-2 and TRBJ1-6, with a tentative D call TRBD1 (6 bases). Per the germline V gene, CDR1 is SGHTA and CDR2 is FQGNSA. V lost 1 base and J 3 bases, leaving 13 bases between the germline ends. The CDR3 has 17 residues. CDR3 in amino acids: CASSLELADSYNSPLHF. CDR3 nucleotides: TGTGCCAGCAGCTTAGAGCTGGCGGACAGCTATAATTCACCCCTCCACTTT.

This rearrangement joins TRBV19 to TRBJ1-1; the D is unclear. This CDR3 is built from 11 residues. V lost 6 bases, J lost 7 bases, and 9 bases lay in between. Germline CDR1 and CDR2: LNHDA and SQIVND (reference sequence). The CDR3 DNA reads as TGTGCCAGTAGAACCGGGATTGAAGCTTTCTTT. This encodes CASRTGIEAFF.

The rearrangement links TRBV28 to TRBJ1-4; 9 nucleotides agree with TRBD1. Trimming cost V 3 bases and J 10 bases; bases outside gene matches: 9. CDR1 and CDR2 from the germline V gene are MDHEN and SYDVKM. There are 15 residues in the CDR3. CDR3 DNA sequence: TGTGCCAGCAGTTTGGGAGTACAGGGGGCAGGAAAACTGTTTTTT. Translated: CASSLGVQGAGKLFF.

The CDR3, as DNA: TGTGCCAGCAGTTTAGGGGGGATGGCCACTGAAGCTTTCTTT. It encodes CASSLGGMATEAFF. The chain has TRBV28 and TRBJ1-1; perhaps TRBD1 as D (5 bases). The ends were cut back, 2 bases at V and 4 bases at J, with 11 bases in the middle. The germline gives CDR1 MDHEN, CDR2 SYDVKM. There are 14 residues in the CDR3.

V gene TRBV11-2 combines with J gene TRBJ2-3; no clear D. V shed 2 bases and J shed 4 bases, with 10 bases lying between them. The CDR3 contains 14 residues. Germline V gene lookup returns CDR1 SGHAT and CDR2 FQNNGV. DNA for the CDR3: TGTGCCAGCAGCTTATCTTCAGGCGCAGATACGCAGTATTTT. It codes for CASSLSSGADTQYF. Complete variable domain (other parts from reference TRBV11-2 and TRBJ2-3): EAGVAQSPRYKIIEKRQSVAFWCNPISGHATLYWYQQILGQGPKLLIQFQNNGVVDDSQLPKDRFSAERLKGVDSTLKIQPAKLEDSAVYLCASSLSSGADTQYFGPGTRLTVL.

The chain couples TRBV5-1 to TRBJ2-2; D not certain. CDR3 size: 16 residues. The germline V and J ends were trimmed by 0 bases and 1 base, with 10 bases remaining between them. Germline values: CDR1 SGHRS, CDR2 YFSETQ. In DNA form, the CDR3 reads TGCGCCAGCAGCTTGGGTGCTCAGGTGAACACCGGGGAGCTGTTTTTT. It translates to CASSLGAQVNTGELFF.

The V and J genes are TRBV19 and TRBJ1-3; unclear D gene. The CDR3 spans 16 residues. The germline V and J ends were trimmed by 3 bases and 1 base, with 13 bases remaining between them. CDR1 is LNHDA, CDR2 SQIVND, per germline (reference sequence). This chain's CDR3 is CASSIARTGSGNTIYF. Here the CDR3 DNA reads TGTGCCAGTAGTATCGCACGAACGGGGTCTGGAAACACCATATATTTT.

The chain employs TRBV4-1 and TRBJ1-1; 8 nucleotides agree with TRBD1. The CDR3 consists of 15 residues. Germline loops: CDR1 MGHRA, CDR2 YSYEKL. V lost 4 bases, J lost 1 base, and 5 bases stayed unmatched. The CDR3: CASSPQTGENTEAFF. CDR3 sequence (DNA): TGCGCCAGCAGCCCTCAGACAGGGGAGAACACTGAAGCTTTCTTT.

A single count supports this clone. CDR3 coding DNA: TGTGCCAGCAGCCCAAGTGGGACAGGGGCTCATTCACCCCTCCACTTT. The encoded protein is CASSPSGTGAHSPLHF. The V and J genes are TRBV4-2 and TRBJ1-6; 10 nucleotides match TRBD1. The CDR3 spans 16 residues. CDR1 is LGHNA, CDR2 YNFKEQ, per germline. With 4 bases clipped from V and 8 bases from J, the junction kept 8 bases outside the gene matches.

J is TRBJ1-5 and V is TRBV6-1; D is possibly TRBD1 (6 bases). CDR3 length: 14 residues. The V end lost 4 bases, the J end lost 7 bases, and 14 bases lay between the germline ends. Germline V gene data show CDR1 as MNHNS and CDR2 as SASEGT. DNA of the CDR3: TGTGCCAGCAGTGGGGAAGGGGGTAGACAGCCCCAGCATTTT. This translates into CASSGEGGRQPQHF.

The gene calls are TRBV28 and TRBJ1-1; D unresolved. Looked up from germline, CDR1 is MDHEN and CDR2 is SYDVKM. V lost 5 bases to trimming and J lost 5 bases, with 12 bases between them. The CDR3 has 13 amino acids. The CDR3 sequence: CASSGGVVTEAFF. The CDR3 DNA sequence: TGTGCCAGCAGTGGCGGGGTAGTTACTGAAGCTTTCTTT.

The gene calls are TRBV4-2 and TRBJ2-2, with D possibly matching TRBD1 (5 bases). The ends were cut back, 0 bases at V and 8 bases at J, with 16 bases in the middle. CDR3 length: 16 amino acids. Germline loops: CDR1 LGHNA, CDR2 YNFKEQ. The CDR3 nucleotides are TGTGCCAGCAGCCAAGATAGATGGTTAGGGGCTGGGGAGCTGTTTTTT. Amino acid sequence: CASSQDRWLGAGELFF.

The chain couples TRBV9 to TRBJ2-2, with D perhaps matching TRBD1 (6 bases). With 3 bases removed from V and 1 base from J, the gap between germline ends came to 25 bases. The CDR3 length is 20 residues. Germline V gene sequence: CDR1 SGDLS, CDR2 YYNGEE. CDR3 sequence: CASSDPLVGAGTMNTGELFF. The CDR3 region has the DNA TGTGCCAGCAGCGACCCTCTGGTGGGGGCAGGGACAATGAACACCGGGGAGCTGTTTTTT.

The gene calls are TRBV9 and TRBJ2-2; TRBD1 agrees at 8 bases. Germline CDR1 SGDLS, CDR2 YYNGEE. This CDR3 spans 16 amino acids. Trimming took 0 bases from V and 4 from J; bases not matched to a gene: 5. As DNA, the CDR3 is TGTGCCAGCAGCGTAGTGGCAGGGGGCCTCACCGGGGAGCTGTTTTTT. It translates to CASSVVAGGLTGELFF.

The rearrangement joins TRBV18 to TRBJ1-4; TRBD1 agrees at 7 bases. Germline CDR1 is KGHSH and CDR2 is LQKENI. J gave up 8 bases and V 6 bases, and 12 bases lay outside the gene matches. This CDR3 comprises 15 residues. CDR3 DNA: TGTGCCAGCTCGATTCAAACAGGGGCAAGAGAAAAACTGTTTTTT. Amino acids: CASSIQTGAREKLFF.

The rearrangement links TRBV27 to TRBJ2-1, with 7 bases matching TRBD2. CDR1 is MNHEY, CDR2 SMNVEV, per germline (reference sequence). The CDR3 is 13 amino acids. V shed 5 bases, J shed 7 bases, and the junction held 5 bases outside the gene matches. CDR3 loop: CASSRLGGNEQFF. The CDR3 nucleotides read TGTGCCAGCAGTAGGTTGGGGGGGAATGAGCAGTTCTTC.

This chain connects TRBV7-9 to TRBJ2-5, with 9 bases matching TRBD1. Trimming took 3 bases from V and 1 from J; bases not matched to a gene: 3. The CDR3 runs to 15 residues. The germline gives CDR1 SEHNR, CDR2 FQNEAQ (reference sequence). CDR3 in amino acids: CASSFGDRAQETQYF. CDR3 coding DNA: TGTGCCAGCAGCTTTGGGGACAGGGCCCAAGAGACCCAGTACTTC.

This clone has just one count. The gene calls are TRBV9 and TRBJ2-3; TRBD1 aligns across 8 bases. With 4 bases clipped from V and 2 bases from J, the junction kept 9 bases outside the gene matches. The germline V gene has CDR1 SGDLS and CDR2 YYNGEE. The CDR3 totals 16 residues. The CDR3 region has the DNA TGTGCCAGCAGCCCCCGACAGGGGTTAGTCACAGATACGCAGTATTTT. This codes for CASSPRQGLVTDTQYF. Supplemented by reference TRBV9 and TRBJ2-3, the full variable domain reads DSGVTQTPKHLITATGQRVTLRCSPRSGDLSVYWYQQSLDQGLQFLIQYYNGEERAKGNILERFSAQQFPDLHSELNLSSLELGDSALYFCASSPRQGLVTDTQYFGPGTRLTVL.

This chain's CDR3 is CASSQVAGKQETQYF. DNA for the CDR3: TGTGCCAGCAGCCAAGTGGCAGGGAAGCAAGAGACCCAGTACTTC. J is TRBJ2-5 and V is TRBV4-2; D perhaps matches TRBD1 (5 bases). The CDR3 length is 15 residues. CDR1 is LGHNA and CDR2 is YNFKEQ in the germline V gene. V lost 1 base and J lost 2, with 11 bases in between.

This sequence joins TRBV28 and TRBJ2-2; D might be TRBD1 (6 bases). CDR1 and CDR2 (germline): MDHEN, SYDVKM. CDR3 length: 13 amino acids. The CDR3: CASRTAYTGELFF. Here the CDR3 DNA reads TGTGCTTCTAGGACAGCGTACACCGGGGAGCTGTTTTTT. The entire variable domain, with the rest obtained from reference TRBV28 and TRBJ2-2, is as follows: DVKVTQSSRYLVKRTGEKVFLECVQDMDHENMFWYRQDPGLGLRLIYFSYDVKMKEKGDIPEGYSVSREKKERFSLILESASTNQTSMYLCASRTAYTGELFFGEGSRLTVL.

This clone was observed a few times. V is TRBV5-1 and J is TRBJ2-2, with 10 bases fitting TRBD1. Germline V gene data show CDR1 as SGHRS and CDR2 as YFSETQ. The CDR3 has 16 amino acids. Trimming took 2 bases from V and 2 from J; bases not matched to a gene: 3. The CDR3 bases are TGCGCCAGCAGCTTAGACAGGGGGCGCAACACCGGGGAGCTGTTTTTT. Its translation is CASSLDRGRNTGELFF.

This chain uses TRBV19 with TRBJ2-7, with 7 bases lining up with TRBD1. The germline V gene has CDR1 LNHDA and CDR2 SQIVND (reference sequence). The CDR3 runs 17 residues. With 2 bases clipped from V and 3 bases from J, the junction kept 13 bases outside the gene matches. The CDR3 DNA is TGTGCCAGTAGTATAAGCGGACAGGCGTTCGGGAACTACGAGCAGTACTTC. Encoded protein: CASSISGQAFGNYEQYF.

This clone was seen only once. This chain links TRBV13 with TRBJ2-5; 7 nucleotides align to TRBD1. The CDR3 sequence is 15 residues long. CDR1 and CDR2 (germline): PRHDT, FYEKMQ (reference sequence). With 4 bases clipped from V and 4 bases from J, the junction kept 9 bases outside the gene matches. The CDR3 DNA reads as TGTGCCAGCAGCTCGCGAACAGGGGATGGAGAGACCCAGTACTTC. Its protein product is CASSSRTGDGETQYF.

V and J are TRBV7-2 and TRBJ2-1; 9 bases match TRBD2. The ends lost 4 bases at V and 3 bases at J; junction bases unmatched: 7. Germline CDR1 reads SGHTA; CDR2 reads FQGNSA. The CDR3 totals 16 residues. The CDR3, as DNA: TGTGCCAGCAGCTATGATGCGGGGGGGCTCTACAATGAGCAGTTCTTC. Translated: CASSYDAGGLYNEQFF. Combining the CDR3 with reference TRBV7-2 and TRBJ2-1 gives the whole variable domain GAGVSQSPSNKVTEKGKDVELRCDPISGHTALYWYRQSLGQGLEFLIYFQGNSAPDKSGLPSDRFSAERTGGSVSTLTIQRTQQEDSAVYLCASSYDAGGLYNEQFFGPGTRLTVL.

This chain joins TRBV5-6 and TRBJ1-6; 9 bases are shared with TRBD1. The germline gives CDR1 SGHDT, CDR2 YYEEEE. Trimming cost V 4 bases and J 10 bases; bases outside gene matches: 9. CDR3 length: 15 residues. CDR3 DNA sequence: TGTGCCAGCAGCACCGGCGGAGGACAGGGGTCACCCCTCCACTTT. It codes for CASSTGGGQGSPLHF.

This chain joins TRBV28 and TRBJ2-7; 16 bases fit TRBD2. After removal of 3 bases from V and 3 bases from J, the junction contained 11 bases not matched to a gene. Germline V gene lookup returns CDR1 MDHEN and CDR2 SYDVKM. The CDR3 is 19 residues long. CDR3 region: CASSLDLGLAGGPHYEQYF. The CDR3 DNA follows: TGTGCCAGCAGTTTGGACCTGGGACTAGCGGGGGGGCCTCACTACGAGCAGTACTTC.